This TCR beta chain was sequenced in a study of CXCR3-negative and CXCR3-positive naive CD8 T cells. Study-level background: The libraries together contributed about 135 million TRB reads, each supplying about 1.5 +/- 0.3 million.

The libraries of TRB cDNA were constructed through 5' RACE using UMI labels. No DNA is given; TCRdb re-called the 5' RACE reads and lists each CDR3 protein once. This table lists 150,000 to 170,000 distinct CDR3 sequences. Points on this clonotype: Antigen unknown.

Overall study findings and caveats: Hydrophobicity of TRB CDR3s was greater in CXCR3-positive naive cells than in CXCR3-negative naive cells. Diversity in memory CD8+ cells fell much lower than the comparably high levels seen in both naive subsets. The study found CXCR3 expression partially decreased after cryopreservation and ran most assays on fresh PBMCs.

This CDR3 spans 13 amino acids. Germline CDR1 and CDR2: MNHEY and SVGAGI. The source of this sequence is a human donor in good health. Some clones in this sample may be carry-over from other donors' samples. The source material was naive CXCR3+ CD8+ T cells from blood. Subset given: CD45RO-CCR7+CD27+CD95- naive CD8+ T cells expressing CXCR3 (TNR3+). The chain joins TRBV6-5 to TRBJ2-7; TCRdb selects TRBD1, and the lack of DNA leaves this call unchecked. The CDR3 sequence: CASSYEGVDEQYF.